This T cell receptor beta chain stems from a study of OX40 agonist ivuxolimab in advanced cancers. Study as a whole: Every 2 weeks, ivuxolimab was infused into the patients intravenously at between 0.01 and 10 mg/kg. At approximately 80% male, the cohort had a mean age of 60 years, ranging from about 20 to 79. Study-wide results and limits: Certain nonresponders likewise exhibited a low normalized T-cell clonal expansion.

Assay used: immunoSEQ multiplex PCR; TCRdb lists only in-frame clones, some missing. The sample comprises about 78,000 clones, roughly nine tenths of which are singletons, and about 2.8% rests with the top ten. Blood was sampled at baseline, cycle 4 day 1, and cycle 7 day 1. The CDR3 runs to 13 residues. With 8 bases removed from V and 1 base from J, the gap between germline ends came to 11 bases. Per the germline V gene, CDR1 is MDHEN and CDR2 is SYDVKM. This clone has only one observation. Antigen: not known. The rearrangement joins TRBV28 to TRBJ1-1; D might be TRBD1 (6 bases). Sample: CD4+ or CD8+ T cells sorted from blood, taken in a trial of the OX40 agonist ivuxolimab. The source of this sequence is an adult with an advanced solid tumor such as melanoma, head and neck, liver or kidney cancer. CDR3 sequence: CASQDRKNTEAFF. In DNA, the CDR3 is TGTGCCAGCCAGGACAGAAAGAACACTGAAGCTTTCTTT. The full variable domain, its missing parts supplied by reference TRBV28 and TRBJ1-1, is DVKVTQSSRYLVKRTGEKVFLECVQDMDHENMFWYRQDPGLGLRLIYFSYDVKMKEKGDIPEGYSVSREKKERFSLILESASTNQTSMYLCASQDRKNTEAFFGQGTRLTVV.